This TCR beta chain was sequenced during a study of blood T cell repertoires in COVID-19. Study overall: Donors in the United States, Italy and Spain gave samples during acute or convalescent COVID-19. Sources were T cells, B-cell-depleted T cells, or PBMCs; the material itself was cDNA or gDNA.

This clone was observed once. Germline CDR1 and CDR2: KGHSH and LQKENI. CDR3 length: 16 amino acids. V shed 6 bases and J 3 bases; nucleotides not matched to a gene: 7. Generated by immunoSEQ multiplex PCR, the TCRdb table keeps only in-frame clones and is missing some. The sample includes roughly 200,000 clones, about 70% seen only once; the top ten take about 9%. This sequence joins TRBV18 and TRBJ1-3; 11 positions match TRBD1. This receptor was obtained from a woman aged 45-65 years with active or convalescent COVID-19. Sequenced material: peripheral blood. The CDR3 nucleotides are TGTGCCAGCTCCCGGGACAGGGGGACGCATGGAAACACCATATATTTT. This gives the protein CASSRDRGTHGNTIYF.